A selection of T cell receptor beta chains follows, all from one sample in a study of blood T cell repertoires in COVID-19. Generated by immunoSEQ multiplex PCR, the TCRdb table keeps only in-frame clones and is missing some. Here the sample spans some 80,000 clones, 90% to 95% being singletons. Sequenced: peripheral blood. The origin of the receptors is a man aged 50 to 60 with COVID-19, enrolled during active disease. CDR3s include the opening cysteine and the closing phenylalanine or tryptophan. A D gene is named only where the DNA matches it firmly. Rows give clone size only sometimes, using once, few, many, or a class for an expanded clone.

V gene	D gene	J gene	clone size	CDR3 length	CDR3 protein	CDR3 DNA
TRBV29-1	NA	TRBJ2-7	NA	15	CSVEGAEPETYEQYF	TGCAGCGTTGAAGGTGCGGAGCCGGAGACTTACGAGCAGTACTTC
TRBV6-1	NA	TRBJ2-5	NA	14	CASSEMGPHMTQYF	TGTGCCAGCAGTGAAATGGGCCCGCACATGACCCAGTACTTC
TRBV29-1	NA	TRBJ1-1	few	12	CSVIQENTEAFF	TGCAGCGTCATACAGGAGAACACTGAAGCTTTCTTT
TRBV28	TRBD1	TRBJ2-7	NA	15	CASSLYQGVNGEQYF	TGTGCCAGCAGTTTATACCAGGGGGTCAATGGCGAGCAGTACTTC
TRBV15	TRBD2	TRBJ2-5	NA	17	CATSRELTSGTGETQYF	TGTGCCACCAGCAGAGAATTGACTAGCGGGACCGGGGAGACCCAGTACTTC
TRBV24-1	NA	TRBJ2-6	NA	13	CAIGQSGANVLTF	TGTGCCATTGGACAGTCTGGGGCCAACGTCCTGACTTTC
TRBV6-5	NA	TRBJ1-5	once	15	CASSTDGRENQPQHF	TGTGCCAGCAGTACAGACGGACGGGAAAATCAGCCCCAGCATTTT
TRBV28	NA	TRBJ1-1	NA	15	CASSSYRAGNTEAFF	TGTGCCAGCAGTTCGTACAGGGCGGGGAACACTGAAGCTTTCTTT
TRBV9	NA	TRBJ1-2	once	15	CASSVGQELHYGYTF	TGTGCCAGCAGCGTAGGACAGGAGCTGCACTATGGCTACACCTTC
TRBV30	NA	TRBJ1-2	NA	16	CAWSHEGDPFNYGYTF	TGTGCCTGGAGTCACGAGGGGGACCCATTTAACTATGGCTACACCTTC
TRBV5-1	TRBD2	TRBJ2-1	NA	15	CASSPTSGAYNEQFF	TGCGCCAGCAGCCCAACTAGCGGGGCCTACAATGAGCAGTTCTTC
TRBV30	TRBD1	TRBJ1-1	NA	13	CAWIRTGVSEAFF	TGTGCCTGGATCCGGACAGGGGTCTCTGAAGCTTTCTTT
TRBV5-3	NA	TRBJ1-1	NA	13	CARSLARGTEAFF	TGTGCCAGAAGCTTGGCGCGGGGCACTGAAGCTTTCTTT
TRBV14	TRBD1	TRBJ2-2	NA	16	CASSRSGTVNTGELFF	TGTGCCAGCAGCCGTTCCGGGACAGTGAACACCGGGGAGCTGTTTTTT
TRBV5-5	NA	TRBJ1-1	NA	18	CASSQQPPQTGLNTEAFF	TGTGCCAGCAGCCAACAACCCCCCCAAACAGGCCTGAACACTGAAGCTTTCTTT
TRBV9	TRBD2	TRBJ2-3	NA	15	CASSVYGGSADTQYF	TGTGCCAGCAGCGTATATGGCGGGAGCGCAGATACGCAGTATTTT
TRBV6-6	NA	TRBJ1-6	NA	18	CASSQITTGSSYNSPLHF	TGTGCCAGCAGTCAAATTACTACAGGGAGCTCCTATAATTCACCCCTCCACTTT
TRBV24-1	TRBD1	TRBJ2-1	NA	18	CATSDFVQGARGYNEQFF	TGTGCCACCAGTGATTTTGTGCAGGGGGCGCGGGGCTACAATGAGCAGTTCTTC
TRBV5-1	NA	TRBJ2-7	NA	16	CASSLGSRGRSYEQYF	TGCGCCAGCAGCTTGGGGTCTCGGGGAAGGTCCTACGAGCAGTACTTC
TRBV27	NA	TRBJ2-1	NA	15	CASSGRWSGHNEQFF	TGTGCCAGCAGTGGGCGATGGAGCGGGCACAATGAGCAGTTCTTC
TRBV24-1	NA	TRBJ2-3	NA	11	CATSSTDTQYF	TGTGCCACCAGTTCAACAGATACGCAGTATTTT
TRBV18	TRBD2	TRBJ2-1	NA	15	CASSPLAGSHNEQFF	TGTGCCAGCTCACCTCTAGCGGGAAGCCACAATGAGCAGTTCTTC
TRBV7-3	NA	TRBJ2-5	NA	14	CASSLNSFQETQYF	TGTGCCAGCAGCTTAAATTCTTTTCAAGAGACCCAGTACTTC
TRBV19	TRBD2	TRBJ2-2	NA	16	CASSIGVGRAIGELFF	TGTGCCAGTAGTATAGGTGTGGGGAGGGCCATTGGGGAGCTGTTTTTT